The 28 T cell receptor beta chains in this list originate from one sample, sequenced in a study of T cells in tuberculosis. Sequencing used immunoSEQ multiplex PCR; TCRdb keeps in-frame clones, though not all of them. The data show 30,000 to 35,000 clones, 97% seen once. The sample comprised PBMCs. The receptors were sampled from a donor aged 10-29 years with latent tuberculosis or without tuberculosis infection.

The gene calls are TRBV19 and TRBJ2-1; TRBD2 is a possible D gene (6 bases). The CDR3 runs 17 residues. Germline V gene sequence: CDR1 LNHDA, CDR2 SQIVND (reference sequence). Trimming left V 7 bases short and J 0 bases short, with 19 bases between. Here the CDR3 DNA reads TGTGCCAGTACCTGGGCTGAGGGAGGCGACTCCTACAATGAGCAGTTCTTC. Protein: CASTWAEGGDSYNEQFF.

The CDR3 bases are TGCAGCGTTGAAGAGGTGGCCAGGGCCACAACTAATGAAAAACTGTTTTTT. This sequence encodes CSVEEVARATTNEKLFF. J is TRBJ1-4 and V is TRBV29-1; perhaps TRBD1 as D (5 bases). Germline assignment: CDR1 SQVTM and CDR2 ANQGSEA. This CDR3 is 17 amino acids long. The V end lost 0 bases, the J end lost 0 bases, and 14 bases lay between the germline ends.

The V gene is TRBV9, the J gene TRBJ1-3; D gene unclear. CDR3 length equals 10 residues. Germline V gene lookup returns CDR1 SGDLS and CDR2 YYNGEE. The V gene lost 4 bases and the J gene lost 9 bases, with 5 bases spanning the gap. The DNA for the CDR3 is TGTGCCAGCAGCCTCCTCACCATATATTTT. Translating it yields CASSLLTIYF.

This chain links TRBV2 with TRBJ2-5, with D hard to call. From germline, CDR1 is SNHLY and CDR2 FYNNEI. The CDR3 runs 12 residues. With 6 bases removed from V and 5 bases from J, the gap between germline ends came to 10 bases. The DNA of the CDR3 is TGTGCCAGCAGATCAGAAGTGGAGACCCAGTACTTC. Protein product: CASRSEVETQYF.

The chain recombines TRBV10-3 with TRBJ1-5, with a tentative D call TRBD1 (6 bases). This CDR3 has 14 amino acids. Trimming took off 2 bases at V and 6 bases at J, with 11 bases between the two ends. Germline lookup yields CDR1 ENHRY and CDR2 SYGVKD. CDR3 region: CAISEPGRGQPQHF. CDR3 nucleotide sequence: TGTGCCATCAGTGAGCCGGGCAGGGGTCAGCCCCAGCATTTT.

The rearrangement joins TRBV11-2 to TRBJ1-5; 9 nucleotides align to TRBD1. From germline, CDR1 is SGHAT and CDR2 FQNNGV. V lost 5 bases to trimming and J lost 4 bases; unmatched junction nucleotides: 6. This CDR3 has 15 residues. The CDR3 sequence: CASSPGTGLNQPQHF. The CDR3, as DNA: TGTGCCAGCAGCCCTGGGACAGGGTTAAATCAGCCCCAGCATTTT.

The genes are TRBV4-2 and TRBJ2-7; TRBD1 aligns across 7 bases. The CDR3 sequence is 16 residues long. Germline V gives CDR1 LGHNA, CDR2 YNFKEQ. After removal of 3 bases from V and 2 bases from J, the junction contained 10 bases not matched to a gene. The CDR3 loop is CASSHTTDRTTYEQYF. CDR3 DNA: TGTGCCAGCAGCCACACGACGGACAGGACCACCTACGAGCAGTACTTC.

In its sample, this clone was seen once. The chain is built from TRBV9 and TRBJ1-3; D possibly corresponds to TRBD1 (6 bases). Germline V gives CDR1 SGDLS, CDR2 YYNGEE. V lost 0 bases and J 1 base, leaving 14 bases between the germline ends. The CDR3 runs to 17 residues. CDR3 amino acids: CASSVGPNRESGNTIYF. In DNA form, the CDR3 reads TGTGCCAGCAGCGTAGGGCCCAACAGGGAGTCTGGAAACACCATATATTTT.

The gene calls are TRBV4-1 and TRBJ1-2; TRBD1 aligns across 7 bases. The V and J ends lost 4 bases and 4 bases, in that order; junction bases with no gene match: 9. Germline V gene sequence: CDR1 MGHRA, CDR2 YSYEKL. This CDR3 comprises 15 residues. CDR3 sequence reads: CASSRDTGAVYGYTF. The DNA for the CDR3 is TGCGCCAGCAGCCGAGACACAGGGGCCGTCTATGGCTACACCTTC.

The chain is built from TRBV6-1 and TRBJ2-5, with a weak D call TRBD1 (6 bases). Trimming left V 4 bases short and J 3 bases short, with 21 bases between. This CDR3 has 17 residues. Germline assignment: CDR1 MNHNS and CDR2 SASEGT. Here the CDR3 DNA reads TGTGCCAGCAGTGCAGGGGATAGAGACGTAAGGAAAGAGACCCAGTACTTC. This encodes CASSAGDRDVRKETQYF.

The chain has TRBV4-1 and TRBJ1-3; D is unclear. The CDR3 totals 15 residues. Between the trimmed V and J ends, which lost 0 bases and 0 bases, there was a span of 6 bases. Germline lookup yields CDR1 MGHRA and CDR2 YSYEKL. The CDR3 is CASSQEGSSGNTIYF. In nucleotides, the CDR3 is TGCGCCAGCAGCCAAGAAGGGAGCTCTGGAAACACCATATATTTT.

The genes are TRBV27 and TRBJ1-3; D unclear. V was cut by 7 bases and J by 1 base, with 8 bases left in between. This CDR3 contains 13 residues. Germline CDR1 is MNHEY and CDR2 is SMNVEV (reference sequence). The CDR3: CASNPRSGNTIYF. The CDR3 nucleotides read TGTGCCAGCAACCCGCGGTCTGGAAACACCATATATTTT.

J is TRBJ2-3 and V is TRBV29-1; the D is unclear. Trimming pared 3 bases from V and 2 bases from J, leaving 9 bases between. Germline CDR1 reads SQVTM; CDR2 reads ANQGSEA. This CDR3 has 13 residues. The CDR3 reads CSVDGSPTDTQYF. Written as DNA, the CDR3 is TGCAGCGTTGACGGGTCCCCCACAGATACGCAGTATTTT.

The rearrangement links TRBV11-2 to TRBJ1-5; 7 bases match TRBD1. The germline gives CDR1 SGHAT, CDR2 FQNNGV. The junction had 7 bases not matched to a gene; V was cut back by 5 bases and J by 3 bases. The CDR3 length is 15 residues. For the CDR3, the DNA is TGTGCCAGCAGCCGAACCGGGACAGACAATCAGCCCCAGCATTTT. It yields the protein CASSRTGTDNQPQHF.

Here the CDR3 DNA reads TGTGCCAGCAGTGCGACTAGACCATCCGGGGAGCTGTTTTTT. This translates into CASSATRPSGELFF. The J gene is TRBJ2-2, the V gene TRBV27; weak D call: TRBD2 (6 bases). The germline V gene encodes CDR1 MNHEY and CDR2 SMNVEV (reference sequence). The CDR3 consists of 14 residues. V was cut by 5 bases and J by 6 bases, with 13 bases left in between.

The V gene is TRBV5-3, the J gene TRBJ2-5; tentatively, D is TRBD1 (6 bases). TRBV5-3 is an ORF, with its function uncertain. The CDR3 has 17 amino acids. The V end was cut by 1 base, the J end by 1 base, with 17 bases between. The CDR3 DNA is TGTGCCAGAAGCTTGAATCCTGGGGGCAGGGGCCAAGAGACCCAGTACTTC. Amino acid sequence: CARSLNPGGRGQETQYF.

The V call is TRBV7-3, the J call TRBJ2-1; D is perhaps TRBD1 (6 bases). Germline V gene data show CDR1 as SGHTA and CDR2 as FQGTGA. The CDR3 extends over 15 amino acids. V lost 5 bases to trimming and J lost 9 bases, with 20 bases between them. The DNA for the CDR3 is TGTGCCAGCAGCCCAGGACTCAGGGGTCTAGGTGAGCAGTTCTTC. This gives the protein CASSPGLRGLGEQFF. Full variable domain (remainder filled in from reference TRBV7-3 and TRBJ2-1): GAGVSQTPSNKVTEKGKYVELRCDPISGHTALYWYRQSLGQGPEFLIYFQGTGAADDSGLPNDRFFAVRPEGSVSTLKIQRTERGDSAVYLCASSPGLRGLGEQFFGPGTRLTVL.

The chain employs TRBV4-1 and TRBJ2-5; TRBD2 matches at 12 bases. CDR1 MGHRA and CDR2 YSYEKL come from the germline V gene. This CDR3 contains 14 residues. V shed 4 bases and J 9 bases; nucleotides not matched to a gene: 6. The CDR3 spells CASSPQTSGRPQYF. The CDR3 DNA reads TGCGCCAGCAGCCCTCAGACTAGCGGGAGACCCCAGTACTTC.

The J gene is TRBJ1-1, the V gene TRBV6-1; weak D call: TRBD1 (6 bases). The CDR3 consists of 14 residues. The V end lost 4 bases, the J end lost 4 bases, and 13 bases lay between the germline ends. Germline-derived CDR1 and CDR2 are MNHNS and SASEGT. Written as DNA, the CDR3 is TGTGCCAGCAGTGGGACAGTAAGAAGCACTGAAGCTTTCTTT. Translated: CASSGTVRSTEAFF.

The genes are TRBV6-5 and TRBJ2-3; 13 nucleotides line up with TRBD2. This CDR3 is built from 15 residues. The V and J ends lost 6 bases and 4 bases, in that order; junction bases with no gene match: 4. From germline, CDR1 is MNHEY and CDR2 SVGAGI. CDR3 bases: TGTGCCAGCAGAACCGGGACTAGCGGGGCAGATACGCAGTATTTT. The encoded protein is CASRTGTSGADTQYF.

V is TRBV30 and J is TRBJ1-3; D uncertain. There are 18 residues in the CDR3. The V end was cut by 0 bases, the J end by 3 bases, with 21 bases between. The germline V gene has CDR1 GTSNPN and CDR2 SVGIG (reference sequence). CDR3 in amino acids: CAWSVPFGKGSYGNTIYF. DNA of the CDR3: TGTGCCTGGAGTGTACCGTTTGGGAAAGGGAGTTATGGAAACACCATATATTTT.

This clone was counted once. The rearrangement joins TRBV21-1 to TRBJ1-1; the table calls TRBD1, which could not be checked here. TRBV21-1 is annotated as a pseudogene. CDR3 length equals 16 residues. This CDR3 is CASSMSGQGANTEAFF. Written as DNA, the CDR3 is TGTGCCAGCAGCATGTCGGGACAGGGGGCAAACACTGAAGCTTTCTTT.

The rearrangement links TRBV2 to TRBJ2-7, with D perhaps matching TRBD1 (5 bases). Germline V gene sequence: CDR1 SNHLY, CDR2 FYNNEI. V lost 3 bases and J lost 2, with 11 bases in between. CDR3 size: 14 residues. DNA of the CDR3: TGTGCCAGCAGTGAGGGGCGAAGGGCCTACGAGCAGTACTTC. Protein sequence: CASSEGRRAYEQYF. Full variable domain (remainder filled in from reference TRBV2 and TRBJ2-7): EPEVTQTPSHQVTQMGQEVILRCVPISNHLYFYWYRQILGQKVEFLVSFYNNEISEKSEIFDDQFSVERPDGSNFTLKIRSTKLEDSAMYFCASSEGRRAYEQYFGPGTRLTVT.

This clone was counted a single time. The chain joins TRBV6-1 to TRBJ2-3; D is uncertain. This CDR3 has 13 residues. Trimming removed 0 bases from V and 4 bases from J, with 5 bases in between. The germline gives CDR1 MNHNS, CDR2 SASEGT. In DNA, the CDR3 is TGTGCCAGCAGTGAAGCGGCCCCAGATACGCAGTATTTT. Its translation is CASSEAAPDTQYF.

This clone has a single count. This chain's CDR3 is CASSQEQGAYQPQHF. CDR3 in DNA: TGCGCCAGCAGCCAAGAACAGGGGGCATATCAGCCCCAGCATTTT. The chain couples TRBV4-1 to TRBJ1-5, with TRBD1 identical over 9 bases. The trim removed 0 bases at V and 5 bases at J, leaving 2 bases unmatched. This CDR3 has 15 residues. The germline CDR1 and CDR2 sequences are MGHRA and YSYEKL.

The chain carries TRBV7-8 and TRBJ1-5, with D uncertain. The CDR3 loop spans 13 amino acids. V was shortened by 1 base and J by 8 bases, with 9 bases between the two germline ends. CDR1 SGHVS and CDR2 FQNEAQ come from the germline V gene. The CDR3 region is CASSLVGREPQHF. CDR3 nucleotides: TGTGCCAGCAGCTTAGTGGGGAGAGAGCCCCAGCATTTT.

J is TRBJ2-5 and V is TRBV15; 8 nucleotides align to TRBD2. The CDR3 covers 15 residues. Per the germline V gene, CDR1 is LNHNV and CDR2 is YYDKDF (reference sequence). Losses at the gene ends were 2 bases for V and 4 bases for J; bases not matched to a gene: 6. This CDR3 is CATSRQGTSGETQYF. The CDR3 DNA reads as TGTGCCACCAGCAGACAGGGGACTAGTGGAGAGACCCAGTACTTC. The variable domain in full, completed from reference TRBV15 and TRBJ2-5, reads DAMVIQNPRYQVTQFGKPVTLSCSQTLNHNVMYWYQQKSSQAPKLLFHYYDKDFNNEADTPDNFQSRRPNTSFCFLDIRSPGLGDTAMYLCATSRQGTSGETQYFGPGTRLLVL.

The J gene is TRBJ1-5, the V gene TRBV2; 9 positions agree with TRBD1. Losses at the gene ends were 9 bases for V and 9 bases for J; bases not matched to a gene: 9. Germline V gene sequence: CDR1 SNHLY, CDR2 FYNNEI. The CDR3 length is 13 residues. For the CDR3, the DNA is TGTGCCAGATACGGGACAGGGTCTCGGCCCCAGCATTTT. Translated: CARYGTGSRPQHF.